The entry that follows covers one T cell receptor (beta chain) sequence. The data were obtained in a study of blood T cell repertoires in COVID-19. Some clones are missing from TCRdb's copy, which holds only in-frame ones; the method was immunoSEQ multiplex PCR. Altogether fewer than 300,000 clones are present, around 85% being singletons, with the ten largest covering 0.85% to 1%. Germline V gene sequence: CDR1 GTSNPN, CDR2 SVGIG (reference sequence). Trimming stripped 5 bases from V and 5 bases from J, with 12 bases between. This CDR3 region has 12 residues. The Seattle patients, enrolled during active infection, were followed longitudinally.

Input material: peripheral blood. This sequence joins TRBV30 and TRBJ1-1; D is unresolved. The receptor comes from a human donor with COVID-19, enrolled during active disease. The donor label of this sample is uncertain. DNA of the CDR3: TGTGCCTGGGGCCGCCGGGAGACTGAAGCTTTCTTT. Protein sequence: CAWGRRETEAFF.